These 14 T cell receptor beta chains originate from one sample sequenced in a study of technical replicates of blood from four donors. Some clones are missing from TCRdb's copy, which holds only in-frame ones; the method was immunoSEQ multiplex PCR. The sample contains about 100,000 clones, over 90% of which appear only once. The specimen sequenced was T cells isolated from PBMCs. The receptor set was obtained from a human donor in good health.

The J gene is TRBJ2-7, the V gene TRBV6-1; 7 nucleotides match TRBD2. The CDR3 length is 15 residues. V shed 4 bases and J 3 bases; nucleotides not matched to a gene: 9. CDR1 is MNHNS, CDR2 SASEGT, per germline. CDR3 protein: CASSVGASGVYEQYF. DNA for the CDR3: TGTGCCAGCAGTGTTGGGGCTAGCGGAGTCTACGAGCAGTACTTC.

The genes are TRBV5-7 and TRBJ1-1; 8 positions agree with TRBD1. TRBV5-7 belongs to the ORF category, with a function that is uncertain. The CDR3 length is 16 residues. V lost 0 bases to trimming and J lost 6 bases; unmatched junction nucleotides: 10. This CDR3 is CASSLEETGVDAEAFF. CDR3 coding DNA: TGTGCCAGCAGCTTGGAAGAGACAGGGGTGGACGCTGAAGCTTTCTTT.

The V and J genes are TRBV12-2 and TRBJ2-4; the DNA was not compared with TRBD2, the D call given in the table. TRBV12-2 is an annotated pseudogene. The CDR3 has 16 amino acids. The CDR3 region has the DNA TGTGCAAGTCGCTTAGGTGGGACGGGAGAAGGAAACATTCAGTACTTC. This encodes CASRLGGTGEGNIQYF.

The chain has TRBV5-4 and TRBJ2-3; TRBD1 aligns across 8 bases. Germline CDR1 SGHNT, CDR2 YYREEE (reference sequence). The CDR3 sequence is 15 residues long. V shed 4 bases and J 3 bases; nucleotides not matched to a gene: 7. The CDR3, as DNA: TGTGCCAGCAGCCACCCGACAGGGGAGACAGATACGCAGTATTTT. It encodes CASSHPTGETDTQYF.

The V call is TRBV10-3, the J call TRBJ2-7; D possibly corresponds to TRBD1 (6 bases). Trimming shortened V by 0 bases and J by 3 bases, and 9 bases separated the two germline ends. Germline V gene sequence: CDR1 ENHRY, CDR2 SYGVKD. The CDR3 has 14 amino acids. CDR3 residues: CAISESGQNYEQYF. Written as DNA, the CDR3 is TGTGCCATCAGTGAGTCAGGACAGAACTACGAGCAGTACTTC.

The J gene is TRBJ2-7, the V gene TRBV4-2; a possible D gene is TRBD2 (5 bases). The CDR3 loop spans 14 amino acids. V lost 0 bases to trimming and J lost 7 bases, with 13 bases between them. In germline, CDR1 is LGHNA, CDR2 YNFKEQ. The CDR3 nucleotides read TGTGCCAGCAGCCAAGATGGTTTGGGAGAGGAGCAGTACTTC. Protein product: CASSQDGLGEEQYF.

The chain combines TRBV7-2 with TRBJ2-3, with D unresolved. This CDR3 is built from 14 residues. Germline lookup yields CDR1 SGHTA and CDR2 FQGNSA. Trimming took off 1 base at V and 4 bases at J, with 9 bases between the two ends. The CDR3 is CASSLEHKPDTQYF. For the CDR3, the DNA is TGTGCCAGCAGCTTAGAGCATAAACCAGATACGCAGTATTTT.

A single count supports this clone. The CDR3: CAISEEWGGDREQFF. As DNA, the CDR3 is TGTGCCATCAGTGAGGAATGGGGGGGGGACCGTGAGCAGTTCTTC. This chain links TRBV10-3 with TRBJ2-1, with TRBD2 identical over 7 bases. V lost 2 bases to trimming and J lost 9 bases; unmatched junction nucleotides: 10. This CDR3 comprises 15 residues. Per germline, CDR1 ENHRY and CDR2 SYGVKD.

The chain has TRBV5-1 and TRBJ2-1; 7 nucleotides agree with TRBD1. The CDR3 spans 14 residues. J was trimmed by 3 bases and V by 4 bases; bases with no gene match: 4. Germline V gives CDR1 SGHRS, CDR2 YFSETQ. CDR3 nucleotide sequence: TGCGCCAGCAGCCAGCGGACAGGCTACAATGAGCAGTTCTTC. Its protein is CASSQRTGYNEQFF. Together with reference TRBV5-1 and TRBJ2-1, the CDR3 gives the full variable domain: KAGVTQTPRYLIKTRGQQVTLSCSPISGHRSVSWYQQTPGQGLQFLFEYFSETQRNKGNFPGRFSGRQFSNSRSEMNVSTLELGDSALYLCASSQRTGYNEQFFGPGTRLTVL.

The chain uses TRBV30 and TRBJ2-7; 10 bases are shared with TRBD1. Germline CDR1 and CDR2: GTSNPN and SVGIG (reference sequence). J gave up 4 bases and V 3 bases, and 3 bases lay outside the gene matches. The CDR3 runs to 13 residues. The CDR3: CAWRGQGSYEQYF. The DNA for the CDR3 is TGTGCCTGGAGGGGACAGGGGAGTTACGAGCAGTACTTC.

The V gene is TRBV27, the J gene TRBJ2-1; D might be TRBD2 (5 bases). Trimming took off 2 bases at V and 9 bases at J, with 11 bases between the two ends. The CDR3 is 13 residues long. Per germline, CDR1 MNHEY and CDR2 SMNVEV (reference sequence). The CDR3 protein is CASSLPVEGEQFF. The CDR3 region has the DNA TGTGCCAGCAGTTTACCCGTAGAGGGTGAGCAGTTCTTC.

This clone has a handful of counts. This sequence joins TRBV6-5 and TRBJ1-1; D is uncertain. The CDR3 runs 13 residues. Germline V gene lookup returns CDR1 MNHEY and CDR2 SVGAGI. Deletions cut 4 bases from V and 1 base from J, with 7 bases between. CDR3 DNA: TGTGCCAGCAGTTCAGGAACGAACACTGAAGCTTTCTTT. Amino acids: CASSSGTNTEAFF.

The CDR3 nucleotides are TGTGCCAGCAGCTCCAGCAGCGGGAGGACCCACAATGAGCAGTTCTTC. It translates to CASSSSSGRTHNEQFF. The chain recombines TRBV9 with TRBJ2-1, with 9 bases aligning to TRBD2. Per the germline V gene, CDR1 is SGDLS and CDR2 is YYNGEE. The CDR3 is 16 amino acids. V lost 4 bases, J lost 5 bases, and 10 bases stayed unmatched.

The chain employs TRBV28 and TRBJ1-2; TRBD1 matches at 8 bases. This CDR3 comprises 14 residues. CDR1 is MDHEN, CDR2 SYDVKM, per germline. V lost 4 bases, J lost 8 bases, and 9 bases stayed unmatched. CDR3 residues: CASSYLRGLRGYTF. The CDR3 DNA reads TGTGCCAGCAGTTACCTCAGGGGGCTGAGGGGCTACACCTTC.